This TCR beta chain was profiled in a study of cytomegalovirus exposure and HLA in healthy donors. CDR3 length equals 14 residues. In germline, CDR1 is MNHEY, CDR2 SVGAGI. The V end lost 6 bases, the J end lost 2 bases, and 14 bases lay between the germline ends. PCR amplification relied on 60 Vbeta primers (plus 13 Jbeta primers). The method was immunoSEQ multiplex PCR; TCRdb's version includes in-frame clones alone and lacks a portion of them. In total, the table holds roughly 50,000 clones. Turning to this clone: Its specificity is not known.

Study-wide findings and caveats: Serostatus for CMV was the only available immune exposure information. The study carried out a later analysis of TCR beta sequences. It associated 16,951 of them with specific HLA alleles at a false discovery rate of 0.05. When analyzed later, the rates of TCR association showed variation by HLA locus, with DRB1 the most and HLA-C the fewest. Clonal expansion was found to be greater in HLA-associated TCR beta chains than in equally common others in a later analysis.

The V gene is TRBV6-5, the J gene TRBJ2-7, with TRBD2 as a possible D gene (6 bases). The source material was PBMCs. The source of this sequence is an older woman in good health and CMV-seropositive. The CDR3 reads CASRNRDSPYEQYF. The CDR3 coding sequence is TGTGCCAGCAGAAACCGGGACTCGCCCTACGAGCAGTACTTC.